Each of the 9 T cell receptor beta chains below was sequenced from the same sample in a study of blood T cell repertoires in COVID-19. Data came from immunoSEQ multiplex PCR; TCRdb stores just in-frame clones and leaves some out. The data show approximately 230,000 clones, with about four fifths seen just once and about 10% held by the top ten. Sequenced material: peripheral blood. The origin of the receptors is a man at least 80 years old with acute or convalescent COVID-19.

The V and J genes are TRBV28 and TRBJ1-5; TRBD1 matches at 8 bases. The CDR3 runs to 18 residues. Looked up from germline, CDR1 is MDHEN and CDR2 is SYDVKM. V trimming: 4 bases; J trimming: 0 bases; junction bases outside the gene matches: 11. The CDR3 DNA sequence: TGTGCCAGCAGTTACCTCACCGGGACAGGTTATAGCAATCAGCCCCAGCATTTT. As protein: CASSYLTGTGYSNQPQHF.

The sample holds a few counts of this clone. The V call is TRBV4-1, the J call TRBJ2-1; TRBD1 aligns across 10 bases. CDR1 MGHRA and CDR2 YSYEKL come from the germline V gene. The V segment lost 3 bases and the J segment 7 bases; nucleotides outside the gene matches: 9. This CDR3 contains 16 residues. CDR3 sequence: CASSHGTGVRGNEQFF. For the CDR3, the DNA is TGCGCCAGCAGCCACGGGACAGGGGTTCGGGGGAATGAGCAGTTCTTC.

The chain is built from TRBV2 and TRBJ1-1, with 8 bases identical to TRBD1. The CDR3 has 17 residues. V was clipped by 6 bases and J by 0 bases; unmatched bases: 12. Per the germline V gene, CDR1 is SNHLY and CDR2 is FYNNEI. The CDR3 DNA sequence: TGTGCCAGCAGCCTAGACAGGGGAAAATTTATGAACACTGAAGCTTTCTTT. It yields the protein CASSLDRGKFMNTEAFF.

The chain links TRBV7-3 to TRBJ2-3; 8 bases agree with TRBD1. The CDR3 sequence is 15 residues long. The ends lost 5 bases at V and 3 bases at J; junction bases unmatched: 7. Germline-derived CDR1 and CDR2 are SGHTA and FQGTGA. CDR3 residues: CASSPRQGKTDTQYF. DNA of the CDR3: TGTGCCAGCAGCCCGAGACAGGGGAAAACAGATACGCAGTATTTT. Supplemented by reference TRBV7-3 and TRBJ2-3, the full variable domain reads GAGVSQTPSNKVTEKGKYVELRCDPISGHTALYWYRQSLGQGPEFLIYFQGTGAADDSGLPNDRFFAVRPEGSVSTLKIQRTERGDSAVYLCASSPRQGKTDTQYFGPGTRLTVL.

This sequence joins TRBV18 and TRBJ2-7; tentative D call: TRBD2 (5 bases). The germline V and J ends were trimmed by 3 bases and 5 bases, with 20 bases remaining between them. The CDR3 contains 16 residues. The germline gives CDR1 KGHSH, CDR2 LQKENI. CDR3 region: CASSPSRRVNANEQYF. The CDR3 DNA follows: TGTGCCAGCTCACCTTCACGGCGGGTCAACGCTAACGAGCAGTACTTC.

The chain joins TRBV3-1 (or the pseudogene TRBV3-2) to TRBJ1-6; unclear D gene. Between the trimmed V and J ends, which lost 1 base and 5 bases, there was a span of 6 bases. Germline lookup yields CDR1 LGHDT and CDR2 YNNKEL (reference sequence). This CDR3 contains 14 residues. CDR3 nucleotide sequence: TGTGCCAGCAGCCAAGGTACTGATAATTCACCCCTCCACTTT. This sequence encodes CASSQGTDNSPLHF.

This sequence joins TRBV27 and TRBJ1-1; TRBD1 is a possible D gene (6 bases). Germline V gene lookup returns CDR1 MNHEY and CDR2 SMNVEV (reference sequence). V lost 2 bases and J 7 bases, leaving 14 bases between the germline ends. This CDR3 comprises 14 residues. CDR3 bases: TGTGCCAGCAGTTTAACAGGGCCGGGGGGTGAAGCTTTCTTT. It encodes CASSLTGPGGEAFF.

The J gene is TRBJ2-1, the V gene TRBV5-1, with D possibly being TRBD1 (6 bases). From germline, CDR1 is SGHRS and CDR2 YFSETQ. Trimming took 0 bases from V and 6 from J, leaving 7 bases between them. The CDR3 is made up of 13 amino acids. The DNA for the CDR3 is TGCGCCAGCAGCTTGGGGGGGCCCAATGAGCAGTTCTTC. Its protein is CASSLGGPNEQFF.

The CDR3 sequence: CASSTGTVYGYTF. The CDR3 DNA reads TGTGCCAGCAGTACCGGGACTGTCTATGGCTACACCTTC. The J gene is TRBJ1-2, the V gene TRBV7-2, with D perhaps TRBD1 (5 bases). Germline CDR1 SGHTA, CDR2 FQGNSA. With 6 bases removed from V and 4 bases from J, the gap between germline ends came to 12 bases. The CDR3 length is 13 residues.